This paragraph covers one T cell receptor (beta chain) sequence. Its target is unknown. This entry belongs to a study of T cells in localized non-small cell lung cancer. The CDR3 runs 11 residues. Assay used: immunoSEQ multiplex PCR; TCRdb lists only in-frame clones, some missing. The sample gives about 77,000 clones, approximately 90% of which show up once; roughly 19% is in the top ten. Study-wide points: The highest T cell clonality was in uninvolved adjacent lung, above tumor. Researchers found a median around 58 of the top 100 tumor clones in adjacent lung. Tumor samples were not multi-region, leaving intratumor heterogeneity unexcluded. Overall survival was longer when the density of T cells in the blood was higher.

The material was peripheral blood, obtained before any cancer treatment. The rearrangement uses TRBV21-1 and TRBJ1-2. TRBV21-1 is classified as a pseudogene. This clonotype was sampled from a woman aged 35 to 70 with stage I squamous cell lung carcinoma. CDR3 coding DNA: TGTGCCAGCTCCGGCAACTATGGCTACACCTTC. It yields the protein CASSGNYGYTF.